This TCR beta chain was recovered during a study of human T cells and chemical hapten exposure. The time point is: healthy volunteer bleed at 2 weeks. The total RNA was obtained from whole blood that was not fractionated. This clonotype has at least ten counts. Germline CDR1 and CDR2: ENHRY and SYGVKD. The CDR3 runs 15 residues. The V segment lost 2 bases and the J segment 8 bases; nucleotides outside the gene matches: 8. MiXCR, run by TCRdb on the RACE reads, gives a single entry per CDR3 protein. The sample consists of tens of thousands of distinct CDR3 sequences, roughly 4.5% of them appearing once.

The rearrangement joins TRBV10-3 to TRBJ1-2, with 10 nucleotides matching TRBD1. This sequence was found in a human donor in good health. Some clones in this sample may be carry-over from other donors' samples. The sample taken for sequencing was whole blood. Here the CDR3 reads CAISEPRQGAKGYTF. CDR3 coding DNA: TGTGCCATCAGTGAGCCTCGACAGGGGGCTAAAGGCTACACCTTC.